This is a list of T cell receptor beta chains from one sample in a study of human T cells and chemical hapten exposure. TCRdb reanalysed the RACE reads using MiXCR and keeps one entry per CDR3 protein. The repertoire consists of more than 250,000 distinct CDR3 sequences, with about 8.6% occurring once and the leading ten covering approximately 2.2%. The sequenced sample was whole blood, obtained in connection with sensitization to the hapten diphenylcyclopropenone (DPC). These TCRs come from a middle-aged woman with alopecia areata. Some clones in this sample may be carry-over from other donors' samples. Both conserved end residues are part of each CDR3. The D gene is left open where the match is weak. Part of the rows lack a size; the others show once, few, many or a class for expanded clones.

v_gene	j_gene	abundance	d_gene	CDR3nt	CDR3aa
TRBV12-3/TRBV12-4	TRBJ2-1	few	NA	TGTGCCAGCAGTTTAGAATTCGGGGCTAAGGGGTTCTTC	CASSLEFGAKGFF
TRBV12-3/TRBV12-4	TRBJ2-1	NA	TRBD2	TGTGCCAGCAGTTTGACACTAGCGGGAGAGCAGTTCTTC	CASSLTLAGEQFF
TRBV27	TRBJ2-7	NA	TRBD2	TGTGCCAGCAGTTCGCTCTCTCTTCTAGCGGGAACCGGGACTTACGAGCAGTACTTC	CASSSLSLLAGTGTYEQYF
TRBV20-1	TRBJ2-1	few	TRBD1	TGCAGTGCTAGAGGGGACAGGGTCCATGAGCAGTTCTTC	CSARGDRVHEQFF
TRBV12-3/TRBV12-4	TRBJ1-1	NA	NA	TGTGCCAGCAGTTTGCAGGGCAGTTTGGGTGAAGCTTTCTTT	CASSLQGSLGEAFF
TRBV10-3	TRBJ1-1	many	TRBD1	TGTGCCATCAGTGAGTCGACGAAGACAGGGAGCCCTGAAGCTTTCTTT	CAISESTKTGSPEAFF
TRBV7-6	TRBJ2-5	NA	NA	TGTGCCAGCAGCCAACGGTCGAGGGAGACCCAGTACTTC	CASSQRSRETQYF
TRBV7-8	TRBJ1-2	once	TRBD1	TGTGCCAGCAGCTTAGCCCCGGGACAGGGTGGGGACTATGGCTACACCTTC	CASSLAPGQGGDYGYTF
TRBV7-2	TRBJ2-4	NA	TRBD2	TGTGCCAGCAGCGGACTAGCGGGAGGAGGCATTCAGTACTTC	CASSGLAGGGIQYF
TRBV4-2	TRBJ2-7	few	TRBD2	TGTGCCAGCAGCCAAGAACGGACTAGCGGGCTGGGCGAGCAGTACTTC	CASSQERTSGLGEQYF
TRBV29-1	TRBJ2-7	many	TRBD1	TGCAGCGTACGTGCGTACAGGGGCCCCGGTGGGGGCTACGAGCAGTACTTC	CSVRAYRGPGGGYEQYF
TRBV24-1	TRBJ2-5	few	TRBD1	TGTGCCACCCGCCCGACCGGGACAGCAGAAGAGACCCAGTACTTC	CATRPTGTAEETQYF
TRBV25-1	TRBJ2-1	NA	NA	TGTGCCAGCAGTGAAGTCGGAGGTAATGAGCAGTTCTTC	CASSEVGGNEQFF
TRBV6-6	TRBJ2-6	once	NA	TGTGCCAGCAGTTCTGGACAGAGGCGGTTCCCTGGGGCCAACGTCCTGACTTTC	CASSSGQRRFPGANVLTF
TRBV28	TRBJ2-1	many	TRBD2	TGTGCCAGCAGGCCGAGCGGGAGTCACAATGAGCAGTTCTTC	CASRPSGSHNEQFF
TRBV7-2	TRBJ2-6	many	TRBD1	TGTGCCAGCAGCAAGACAGGGGGCCCTCTGTCTGGGGCCAACGTCCTGACTTTC	CASSKTGGPLSGANVLTF
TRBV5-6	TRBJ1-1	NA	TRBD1	TGTGCCAGCAGGGGGACAGGCGTCACTGAAGCTTTCTTT	CASRGTGVTEAFF
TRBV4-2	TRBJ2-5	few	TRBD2	TGTGCCAGCAGCCAAGCCTCACTAGCGGGAGGGGGTCAAGAGACCCAGTACTTC	CASSQASLAGGGQETQYF
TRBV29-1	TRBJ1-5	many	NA	TGCAGCGTTGGGGAGAATAGCAATCAGCCCCAGCATTTT	CSVGENSNQPQHF
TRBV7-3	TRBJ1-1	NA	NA	TGTGCCAGCAGCACATACGTCGGGCAGGAAGCTTTCTTT	CASSTYVGQEAFF
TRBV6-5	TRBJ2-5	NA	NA	TGTGCCAGCACCTCCCGGTCCAGGGAAGAGACCCAGTACTTC	CASTSRSREETQYF
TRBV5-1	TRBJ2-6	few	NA	TGCGCCAGCAGCCTGCTGGGGACTGGGGCCAACGTCCTGACTTTC	CASSLLGTGANVLTF
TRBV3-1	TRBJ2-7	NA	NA	TGTGCCAGCAGTCACGGTGGAAGAGAAGAGCAGTACTTC	CASSHGGREEQYF
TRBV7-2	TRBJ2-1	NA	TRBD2	TGTGCCAGCAGCCCCGGGACTAGCGGTATAAGTGAGCAGTTCTTC	CASSPGTSGISEQFF
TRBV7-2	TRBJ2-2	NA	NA	TGTGCCAGCAGCTTAATTGTTTTGGTGGGGAGCACCGGGGAGCTGTTTTTT	CASSLIVLVGSTGELFF
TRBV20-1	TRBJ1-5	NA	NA	TGCAGTGCTAGAGAATTGAACAGCAATCAGCCCCAGCATTTT	CSARELNSNQPQHF